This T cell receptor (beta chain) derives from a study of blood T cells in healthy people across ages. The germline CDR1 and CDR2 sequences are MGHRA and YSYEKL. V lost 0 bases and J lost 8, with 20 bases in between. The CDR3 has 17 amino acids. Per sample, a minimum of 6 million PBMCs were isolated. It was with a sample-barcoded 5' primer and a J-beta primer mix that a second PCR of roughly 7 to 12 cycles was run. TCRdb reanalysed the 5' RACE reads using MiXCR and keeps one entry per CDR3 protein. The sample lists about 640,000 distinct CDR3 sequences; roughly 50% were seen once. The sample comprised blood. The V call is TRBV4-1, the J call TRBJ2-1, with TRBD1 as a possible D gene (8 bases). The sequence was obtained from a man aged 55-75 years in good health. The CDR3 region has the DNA TGCGCCAGCAGCCAAGATCTCCGGACAGGGAGGGTTTATGAGCAGTTCTTC. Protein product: CASSQDLRTGRVYEQFF.